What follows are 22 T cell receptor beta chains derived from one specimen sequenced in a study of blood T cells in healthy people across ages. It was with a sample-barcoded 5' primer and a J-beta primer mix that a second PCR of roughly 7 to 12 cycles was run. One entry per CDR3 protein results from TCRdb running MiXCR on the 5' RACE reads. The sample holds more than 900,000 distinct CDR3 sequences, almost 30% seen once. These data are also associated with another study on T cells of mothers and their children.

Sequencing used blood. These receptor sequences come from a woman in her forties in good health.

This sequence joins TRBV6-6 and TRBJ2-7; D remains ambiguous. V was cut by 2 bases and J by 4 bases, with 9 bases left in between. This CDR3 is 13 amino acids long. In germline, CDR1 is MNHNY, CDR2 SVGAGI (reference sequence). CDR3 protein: CASSYPRDYEQYF. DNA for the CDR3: TGTGCCAGCAGTTACCCAAGGGATTACGAGCAGTACTTC.

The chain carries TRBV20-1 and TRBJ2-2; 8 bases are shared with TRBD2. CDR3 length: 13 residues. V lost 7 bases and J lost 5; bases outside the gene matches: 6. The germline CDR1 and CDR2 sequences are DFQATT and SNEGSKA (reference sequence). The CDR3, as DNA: TGCAGTGTTCTCCGCGGGAGGACCGGGGAGCTGTTTTTT. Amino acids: CSVLRGRTGELFF.

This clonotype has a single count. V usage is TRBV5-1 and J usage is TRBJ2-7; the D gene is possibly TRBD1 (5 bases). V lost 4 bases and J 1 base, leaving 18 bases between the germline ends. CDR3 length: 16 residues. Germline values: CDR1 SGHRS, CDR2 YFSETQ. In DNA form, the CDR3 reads TGCGCCAGCAGCCCGGACGGACAAGGTTCTTCCTACGAGCAGTACTTC. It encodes CASSPDGQGSSYEQYF.

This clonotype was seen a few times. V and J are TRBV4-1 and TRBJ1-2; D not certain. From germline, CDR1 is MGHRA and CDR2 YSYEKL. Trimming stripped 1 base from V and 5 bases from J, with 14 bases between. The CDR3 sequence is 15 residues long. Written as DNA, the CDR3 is TGCGCCAGCAGCCAAGTGAGTCCCCAGCGGTATGGCTACACCTTC. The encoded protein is CASSQVSPQRYGYTF.

CDR3 coding DNA: TGCGCCAGCAGCCAAGAGGGACAGGGAAAATACGAGCAGTACTTC. This translates into CASSQEGQGKYEQYF. This chain links TRBV4-3 with TRBJ2-7; 9 bases are a match to TRBD1. Germline values: CDR1 LGHNA, CDR2 YSLEER. This CDR3 is built from 15 residues. Trimming cost V 0 bases and J 4 bases; bases outside gene matches: 4.

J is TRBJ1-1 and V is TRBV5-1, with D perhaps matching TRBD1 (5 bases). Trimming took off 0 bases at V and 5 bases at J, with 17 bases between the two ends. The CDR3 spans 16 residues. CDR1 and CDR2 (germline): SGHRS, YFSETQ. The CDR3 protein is CASSLEGFLAGTEAFF. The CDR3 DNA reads TGCGCCAGCAGCTTGGAAGGATTTTTGGCAGGGACTGAAGCTTTCTTT.

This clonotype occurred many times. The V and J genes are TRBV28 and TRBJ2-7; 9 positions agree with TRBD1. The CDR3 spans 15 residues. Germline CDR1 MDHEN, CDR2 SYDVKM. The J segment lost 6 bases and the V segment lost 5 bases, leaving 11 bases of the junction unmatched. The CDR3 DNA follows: TGTGCCAGCAGTGTCCCCGGGACAGGGTCCCCCGAGCAGTACTTC. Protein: CASSVPGTGSPEQYF.

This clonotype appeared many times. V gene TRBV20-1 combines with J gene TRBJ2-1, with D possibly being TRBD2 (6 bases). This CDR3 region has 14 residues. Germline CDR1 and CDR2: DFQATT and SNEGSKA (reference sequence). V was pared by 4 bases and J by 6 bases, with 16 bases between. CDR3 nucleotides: TGCAGTGCTACACTGTCGGGGGTTGTCAATGAGCAGTTCTTC. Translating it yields CSATLSGVVNEQFF.

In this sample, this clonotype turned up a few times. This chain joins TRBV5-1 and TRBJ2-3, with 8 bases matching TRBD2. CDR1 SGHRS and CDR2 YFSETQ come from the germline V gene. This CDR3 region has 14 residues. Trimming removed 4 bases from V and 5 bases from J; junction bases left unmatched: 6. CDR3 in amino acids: CASSPGTRIDTQYF. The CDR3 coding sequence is TGCGCCAGCAGCCCCGGGACTAGGATAGATACGCAGTATTTT.

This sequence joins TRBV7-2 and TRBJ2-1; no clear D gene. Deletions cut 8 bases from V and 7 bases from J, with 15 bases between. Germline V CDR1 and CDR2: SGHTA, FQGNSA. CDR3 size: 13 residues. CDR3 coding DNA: TGTGCCAGCTCCACCGGGCCTGGGAATGAGCAGTTCTTC. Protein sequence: CASSTGPGNEQFF.

CDR3 DNA: TGTGCCACCAGTGATCAGGGACTAGCAGCAGATACGCAGTATTTT. As protein: CATSDQGLAADTQYF. The V and J genes are TRBV24-1 and TRBJ2-3, with 9 bases identical to TRBD2. CDR3 length: 15 residues. CDR1 is KGHDR, CDR2 SFDVKD, per germline. J was trimmed by 4 bases and V by 3 bases; bases with no gene match: 4.

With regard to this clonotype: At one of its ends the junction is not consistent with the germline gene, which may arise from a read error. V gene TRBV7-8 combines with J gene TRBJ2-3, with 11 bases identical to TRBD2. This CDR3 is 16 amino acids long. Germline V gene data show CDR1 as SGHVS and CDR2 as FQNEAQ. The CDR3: CGSSLVSGGAGDTQYF. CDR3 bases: TGTGGCAGCAGCTTAGTTAGCGGGGGGGCCGGAGATACGCAGTATTTT.

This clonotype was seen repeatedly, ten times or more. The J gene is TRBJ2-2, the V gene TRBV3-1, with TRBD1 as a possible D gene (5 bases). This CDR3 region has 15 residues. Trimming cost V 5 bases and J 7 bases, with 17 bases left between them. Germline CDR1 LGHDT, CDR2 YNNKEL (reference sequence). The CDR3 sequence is CASSFSLGAIGELFF. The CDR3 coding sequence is TGTGCCAGCAGCTTCTCCTTAGGGGCGATCGGGGAGCTGTTTTTT.

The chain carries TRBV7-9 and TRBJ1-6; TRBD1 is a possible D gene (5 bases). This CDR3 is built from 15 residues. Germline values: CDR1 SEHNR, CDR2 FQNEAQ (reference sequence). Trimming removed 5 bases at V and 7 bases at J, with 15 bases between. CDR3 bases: TGTGCCAGCAGCCGTATACAGGCTAGCAATTCACCCCTCCACTTT. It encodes CASSRIQASNSPLHF.

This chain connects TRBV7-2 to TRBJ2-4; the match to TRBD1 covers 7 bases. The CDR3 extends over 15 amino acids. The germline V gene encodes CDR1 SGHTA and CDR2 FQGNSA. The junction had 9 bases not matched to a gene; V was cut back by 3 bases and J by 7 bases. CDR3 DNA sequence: TGTGCCAGCAGCTTTAACAGGGGACGCGGGAACATTCAGTACTTC. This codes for CASSFNRGRGNIQYF.

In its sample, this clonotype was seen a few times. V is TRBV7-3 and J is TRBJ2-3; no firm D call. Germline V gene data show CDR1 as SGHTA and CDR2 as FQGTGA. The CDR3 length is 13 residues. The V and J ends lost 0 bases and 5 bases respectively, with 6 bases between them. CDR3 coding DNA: TGTGCCAGCAGCTTAACGTTTGGAGATACGCAGTATTTT. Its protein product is CASSLTFGDTQYF.

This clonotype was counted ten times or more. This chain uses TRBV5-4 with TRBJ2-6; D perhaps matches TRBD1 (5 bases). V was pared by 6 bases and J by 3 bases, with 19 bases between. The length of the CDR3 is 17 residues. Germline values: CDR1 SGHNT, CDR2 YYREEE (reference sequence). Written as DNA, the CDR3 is TGTGCCAGCACCCCCGGGCAGGGCGTCGGTGGGGCCAACGTCCTGACTTTC. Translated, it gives CASTPGQGVGGANVLTF. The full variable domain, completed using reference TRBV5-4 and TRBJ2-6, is ETGVTQSPTHLIKTRGQQVTLRCSSQSGHNTVSWYQQALGQGPQFIFQYYREEENGRGNFPPRFSGLQFPNYSSELNVNALELDDSALYLCASTPGQGVGGANVLTFGAGSRLTVL.

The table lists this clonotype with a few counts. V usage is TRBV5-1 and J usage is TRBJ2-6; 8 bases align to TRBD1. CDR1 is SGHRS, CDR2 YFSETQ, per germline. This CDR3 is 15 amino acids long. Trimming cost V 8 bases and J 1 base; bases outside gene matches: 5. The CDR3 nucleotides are TGCGCCAGTGGGACAGGCGGATCTGGGGCCAACGTCCTGACTTTC. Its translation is CASGTGGSGANVLTF. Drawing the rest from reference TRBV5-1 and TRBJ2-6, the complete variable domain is KAGVTQTPRYLIKTRGQQVTLSCSPISGHRSVSWYQQTPGQGLQFLFEYFSETQRNKGNFPGRFSGRQFSNSRSEMNVSTLELGDSALYLCASGTGGSGANVLTFGAGSRLTVL.

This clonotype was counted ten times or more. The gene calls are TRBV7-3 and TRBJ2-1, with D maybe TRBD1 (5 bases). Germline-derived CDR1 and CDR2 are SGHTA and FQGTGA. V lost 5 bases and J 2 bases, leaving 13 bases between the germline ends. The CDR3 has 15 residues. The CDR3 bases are TGTGCCAGCAGCGTCATGCAGGGTCCCTACAATGAGCAGTTCTTC. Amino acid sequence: CASSVMQGPYNEQFF.

CDR3 DNA: TGTGCCAGCAGCCAAGATTTTGGGGTGAACACTGAAGCTTTCTTT. Translation: CASSQDFGVNTEAFF. V usage is TRBV14 and J usage is TRBJ1-1; D call uncertain. V was shortened by 0 bases and J by 0 bases, with 8 bases between the two germline ends. CDR1 is SGHDN and CDR2 is FVKESK in the germline V gene. The CDR3 runs to 15 residues.

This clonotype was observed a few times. For the CDR3, the DNA is TGTGCCAGCAGTTACCCCGGACAGGGGCGACAGCCCCAGCATTTT. This encodes CASSYPGQGRQPQHF. The chain couples TRBV6-6 to TRBJ1-5; TRBD1 matches at 9 bases. With 2 bases clipped from V and 7 bases from J, the junction kept 6 bases outside the gene matches. Germline V gene data show CDR1 as MNHNY and CDR2 as SVGAGI (reference sequence). There are 15 residues in the CDR3.

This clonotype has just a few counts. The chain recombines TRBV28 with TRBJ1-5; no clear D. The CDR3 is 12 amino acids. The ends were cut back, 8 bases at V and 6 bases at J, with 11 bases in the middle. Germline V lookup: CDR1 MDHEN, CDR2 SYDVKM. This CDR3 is CASEASSQPQHF. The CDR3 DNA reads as TGTGCCAGCGAAGCTTCCAGTCAGCCCCAGCATTTT.